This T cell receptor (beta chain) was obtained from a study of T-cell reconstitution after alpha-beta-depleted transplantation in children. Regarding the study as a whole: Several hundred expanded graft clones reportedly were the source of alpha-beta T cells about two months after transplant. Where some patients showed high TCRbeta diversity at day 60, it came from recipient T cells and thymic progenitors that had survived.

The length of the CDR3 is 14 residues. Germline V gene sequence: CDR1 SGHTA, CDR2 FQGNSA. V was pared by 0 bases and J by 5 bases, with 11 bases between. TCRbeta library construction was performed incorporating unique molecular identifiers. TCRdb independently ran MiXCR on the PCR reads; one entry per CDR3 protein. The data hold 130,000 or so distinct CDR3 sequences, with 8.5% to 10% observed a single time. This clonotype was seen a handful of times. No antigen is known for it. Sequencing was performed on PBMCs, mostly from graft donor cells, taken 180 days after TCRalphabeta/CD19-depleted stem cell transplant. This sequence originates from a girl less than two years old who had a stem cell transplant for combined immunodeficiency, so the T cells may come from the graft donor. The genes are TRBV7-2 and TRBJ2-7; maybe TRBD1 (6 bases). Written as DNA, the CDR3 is TGTGCCAGCAGCTTAGCGGGACAAGTCGACGAGCAGTACTTC. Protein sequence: CASSLAGQVDEQYF.